One sample yielded the 12 T cell receptor beta chains listed below, sequenced in a study of T cell changes during pregnancy in multiple sclerosis. Assay used: immunoSEQ multiplex PCR; TCRdb lists only in-frame clones, some missing. The data show about 100,000 clones, 90% to 95% seen once. This specimen consisted of peripheral blood, obtained before pregnancy. Source of these receptors: a female donor with multiple sclerosis, enrolled in a pregnancy study.

This chain joins TRBV2 and TRBJ1-2; the D gene is possibly TRBD1 (5 bases). Trimming took off 2 bases at V and 4 bases at J, with 11 bases between the two ends. The CDR3 is made up of 14 amino acids. Germline loops: CDR1 SNHLY, CDR2 FYNNEI. The CDR3 nucleotides are TGTGCCAGCAGTGAAAGGGAGGGGCTCTATGGCTACACCTTC. Translating it yields CASSEREGLYGYTF. The variable domain in full, with the rest retrieved from reference TRBV2 and TRBJ1-2, is EPEVTQTPSHQVTQMGQEVILRCVPISNHLYFYWYRQILGQKVEFLVSFYNNEISEKSEIFDDQFSVERPDGSNFTLKIRSTKLEDSAMYFCASSEREGLYGYTFGSGTRLTVV.

The chain couples TRBV19 to TRBJ2-7; TRBD1 matches at 8 bases. The germline V gene encodes CDR1 LNHDA and CDR2 SQIVND (reference sequence). Unmatched junction bases numbered 7, after V lost 6 bases and J lost 0 bases. This CDR3 spans 15 amino acids. This CDR3 reads CASSRDRSSSYEQYF. For the CDR3, the DNA is TGTGCCAGTAGCAGGGACAGGTCGAGCTCCTACGAGCAGTACTTC.

This clone was recorded once. The J gene is TRBJ1-6, the V gene TRBV30; 8 positions agree with TRBD1. The CDR3 runs to 15 residues. Unmatched junction bases numbered 10, after V lost 2 bases and J lost 10 bases. From germline, CDR1 is GTSNPN and CDR2 SVGIG (reference sequence). The CDR3 nucleotides are TGTGCCTGGAGTCAGGGGGCAGGTTCACTGTCACCCCTCCACTTT. It specifies CAWSQGAGSLSPLHF.

The chain couples TRBV27 to TRBJ1-4, with D tentatively TRBD1 (5 bases). The CDR3 covers 13 residues. V gave up 2 bases and J gave up 7 bases, with 8 bases separating them. From germline, CDR1 is MNHEY and CDR2 SMNVEV (reference sequence). CDR3 in amino acids: CASSLRGIEKLFF. The CDR3 DNA sequence: TGTGCCAGCAGTTTACGGGGGATTGAAAAACTGTTTTTT. Variable domain in full (rest from reference TRBV27 and TRBJ1-4): EAQVTQNPRYLITVTGKKLTVTCSQNMNHEYMSWYRQDPGLGLRQIYYSMNVEVTDKGDVPEGYKVSRKEKRNFPLILESPSPNQTSLYFCASSLRGIEKLFFGSGTQLSVL.

This chain uses TRBV28 with TRBJ1-5, with D hard to call. Germline V gene sequence: CDR1 MDHEN, CDR2 SYDVKM. V shed 6 bases and J shed 4 bases, with 13 bases lying between them. The CDR3 spans 14 residues. CDR3 in amino acids: CASSYPPTNQPQHF. DNA of the CDR3: TGTGCCAGCAGCTATCCTCCGACTAATCAGCCCCAGCATTTT.

V gene TRBV27 combines with J gene TRBJ1-5, with 11 bases fitting TRBD1. Trimming removed 5 bases from V and 6 bases from J; junction bases left unmatched: 6. This CDR3 region has 15 residues. CDR1 and CDR2 from the germline V gene are MNHEY and SMNVEV (reference sequence). In nucleotides, the CDR3 is TGTGCCAGCAGTCCCCCGGGACAGGGGGTTCAGCCCCAGCATTTT. Amino acid sequence: CASSPPGQGVQPQHF.

The genes are TRBV7-8 and TRBJ1-5, with 7 bases identical to TRBD1. J gave up 3 bases and V 3 bases, and 8 bases lay outside the gene matches. The CDR3 runs 16 residues. Germline assignment: CDR1 SGHVS and CDR2 FQNEAQ. CDR3 DNA sequence: TGTGCCAGCAGCTTGGCGAGACAGGGCTCCAATCAGCCCCAGCATTTT. Translating gives CASSLARQGSNQPQHF.

J is TRBJ2-7 and V is TRBV19; TRBD2 matches 9 bases. Germline V lookup: CDR1 LNHDA, CDR2 SQIVND (reference sequence). V gave up 6 bases and J gave up 6 bases; unmatched junction bases: 3. The CDR3 is made up of 12 amino acids. CDR3 DNA: TGTGCCAGTAGGGGAGCGGGGGGCGAGCAGTACTTC. It specifies CASRGAGGEQYF.

The chain links TRBV21-1 to TRBJ2-7; TRBD1 reflects the table's D call only, with no check against the DNA. TRBV21-1 corresponds to a pseudogene. CDR3 length equals 11 residues. The CDR3: CASTQDYEQYF. CDR3 nucleotides: TGTGCCAGCACTCAGGACTACGAGCAGTACTTC.

This chain links TRBV9 with TRBJ2-2; TRBD2 might be the D (6 bases). The CDR3 spans 14 residues. Germline V gene data show CDR1 as SGDLS and CDR2 as YYNGEE. Trimming pared 4 bases from V and 6 bases from J, leaving 13 bases between. The CDR3 sequence: CASSNRRVAGELFF. DNA of the CDR3: TGTGCCAGCAGCAACAGGAGGGTCGCCGGGGAGCTGTTTTTT.

V usage is TRBV6-5 and J usage is TRBJ2-1, with 11 nucleotides matching TRBD2. V was pared by 2 bases and J by 6 bases, with 3 bases of the junction left unmatched. Germline lookup yields CDR1 MNHEY and CDR2 SVGAGI. This CDR3 contains 15 residues. The DNA of the CDR3 is TGTGCCAGCAGTTACGGACTAGCGGGTGCCAATGAGCAGTTCTTC. Translated: CASSYGLAGANEQFF.

V gene TRBV4-2 combines with J gene TRBJ2-4; 8 nucleotides agree with TRBD2. Germline lookup yields CDR1 LGHNA and CDR2 YNFKEQ. There are 18 residues in the CDR3. J lost 1 base, V lost 0 bases, and 8 bases had no gene match. In DNA, the CDR3 is TGTGCCAGCAGCCAAGATCTTCCGGGACTAGGGGCCAAAAACATTCAGTACTTC. As protein: CASSQDLPGLGAKNIQYF.